Shown below are 30 T cell receptor beta chains from a single sample sequenced in a study of T cell clonality in common variable immunodeficiency. Method: immunoSEQ multiplex PCR; TCRdb's copy keeps in-frame clones and lacks some. This record lists roughly 30,000 clones, none seen once only, and the top ten clones contain less than 3.5%. Study-wide results and caveats: Common variable immunodeficiency TCR beta sequences reportedly had fewer deletions and N-nucleotide insertions.

Their antigen targets remain unknown. The sample taken for sequencing was peripheral blood mononuclear cells. Receptors originate from a human donor with common variable immunodeficiency.

In its sample, this clone is medium-sized. The read is 3 residues too short to cover the CDR3 end, so that end is filled in from the germline J gene. The genes are TRBV29-1 and TRBJ2-1; TRBD2 aligns across 9 bases. This CDR3 has 15 residues. CDR1 SQVTM and CDR2 ANQGSEA come from the germline V gene. The junction had 10 bases not matched to a gene; V was cut back by 6 bases and J by 4 bases. The CDR3 here is CSVAGGTSGYNEQFF. The CDR3 DNA, read in part, is TGCAGCGTAGCTGGTGGTACTAGCGGGTACAATGAG.

This clone was detected many times. With the read ending 3 residues before the CDR3 end, the germline J gene is used to fill in that end. The V and J genes are TRBV5-6 and TRBJ2-7; TRBD1 is a possible D gene (5 bases). The CDR3 runs to 13 residues. V was pared by 4 bases and J by 3 bases, with 11 bases between. Germline CDR1 is SGHDT and CDR2 is YYEEEE. CDR3 DNA, as far as it was read: TGTGCCAGCAGCGGGCAGGGCCTCTACGAG. It encodes CASSGQGLYE. The CDR3, in full, reads CASSGQGLYEQYF.

This clone showed up many times. Read coverage stops 3 residues before the CDR3 terminus; the germline J gene supplies the remainder. The chain carries TRBV29-1 and TRBJ2-2, with D unresolved. Germline V gives CDR1 SQVTM, CDR2 ANQGSEA. The CDR3 has 13 residues. With 3 bases removed from V and 3 bases from J, the gap between germline ends came to 8 bases. CDR3 DNA, as far as it was read: TGCAGCGTTGAGTTTCATTACACCGGGGAG. Protein sequence: CSVEFHYTGE. The whole CDR3 region reads CSVEFHYTGELFF.

This clone was picked up a small number of times. Read sequence stops 3 residues before the CDR3 end, and the germline J gene provides the missing end. This sequence joins TRBV7-6 and TRBJ2-1; 7 bases fit TRBD1. The CDR3 covers 12 residues. V lost 9 bases and J lost 9; bases outside the gene matches: 8. CDR1 and CDR2 (germline): SGHVS, FNYEAQ. The DNA read from the CDR3 is TGTGCCAGTGATCGAGGGGGCCGTGAG. This codes for CASDRGGRE. The complete CDR3 protein is CASDRGGREQFF.

This clone was seen ten or more times. Sequencing ends 3 residues short of the CDR3 end; the germline J gene provides the rest. The rearrangement uses TRBV5-1 and TRBJ2-2; the D is unclear. V lost 0 bases, J lost 0 bases, and 9 bases lay in between. The CDR3 contains 16 residues. CDR1 and CDR2 from the germline V gene are SGHRS and YFSETQ. The CDR3 loop is CASSLDPIPNTGELFF. The CDR3 DNA, read in part, is TGCGCCAGCAGCTTGGACCCTATTCCGAACACCGGGGAG.

There are many counts of this clone. The CDR3 end lies 3 residues beyond the end of the read and is filled in from the germline J gene. This chain joins TRBV5-4 and TRBJ2-2; 9 nucleotides match TRBD2. This CDR3 has 15 residues. Looked up from germline, CDR1 is SGHNT and CDR2 is YYREEE (reference sequence). V lost 2 bases and J lost 4; bases outside the gene matches: 3. The CDR3 is CASSFRAGGTGELFF. Partial CDR3 DNA: TGTGCCAGCAGCTTTAGAGCGGGAGGCACCGGGGAG.

This clone was recorded at least ten times. Sequencing ends 3 residues short of the CDR3 end; the germline J gene provides the rest. The chain combines TRBV18 with TRBJ2-7; D ambiguous. V dropped 1 base and J dropped 0 bases, with 10 bases sitting between them. Germline CDR1 reads KGHSH; CDR2 reads LQKENI. The CDR3 has 15 residues. The CDR3 protein is CASSPRQKSSYEQYF. CDR3 bases read: TGTGCCAGCTCACCACGGCAGAAGAGCTCCTACGAG.

This clone was observed many times. The CDR3 end is not reached by the read, which stops 3 residues before it; the germline J gene fills it in. The chain employs TRBV20-1 and TRBJ2-1; TRBD2 is a possible D gene (6 bases). This CDR3 spans 14 amino acids. The germline V gene encodes CDR1 DFQATT and CDR2 SNEGSKA (reference sequence). With 1 base removed from V and 3 bases from J, the gap between germline ends came to 10 bases. CDR3 protein: CSARGQRVYNEQFF. The part of the CDR3 DNA that was read is TGCAGTGCTAGAGGGCAGCGGGTCTACAATGAG.

This clone has ten or more counts. The read finishes 3 residues shy of the CDR3 end, and the germline J gene is used to complete it. This rearrangement joins TRBV2 to TRBJ2-1, with 8 bases lining up with TRBD1. Per the germline V gene, CDR1 is SNHLY and CDR2 is FYNNEI. This CDR3 has 15 amino acids. The V gene end was trimmed by 2 bases and the J gene end by 2 bases; junction bases not matched to a gene: 2. The CDR3 DNA, read in part, is TGTGCCAGCAGTGAAAACAGGGGGGCCTACAATGAG. Encoded protein: CASSENRGAYNE. Given in full, the CDR3 is CASSENRGAYNEQFF.

This clone was found a few times. The missing CDR3 end, 3 residues past where the read stops, is filled in from the germline J gene. The chain is built from TRBV20-1 and TRBJ1-1; TRBD1 aligns across 9 bases. Losses at the gene ends were 3 bases for V and 4 bases for J; bases not matched to a gene: 6. Germline V gives CDR1 DFQATT, CDR2 SNEGSKA (reference sequence). CDR3 size: 14 residues. The chain's CDR3 is CSARGTGRTTEAFF. Incomplete CDR3 DNA: TGCAGTGCTAGGGGGACAGGGCGAACCACTGAA.

In this sample, this clone turned up many times. The read stops 3 residues short of the end of the CDR3; the missing end is completed from the germline J gene. The rearrangement joins TRBV6-1 to TRBJ2-1, with 7 positions matching TRBD1. V shed 3 bases, J shed 0 bases, and the junction held 2 bases outside the gene matches. This CDR3 region has 15 residues. Germline V gene lookup returns CDR1 MNHNS and CDR2 SASEGT. CDR3 protein: CASSDWDSSYNEQFF. CDR3 bases read: TGTGCCAGCAGTGACTGGGACAGCTCCTACAATGAG.

Regarding this clone: The read terminates 3 residues ahead of where the CDR3 ends, so the germline J gene completes it. This chain links TRBV2 with TRBJ2-1, with 7 bases aligning to TRBD1. Trimming at V came to 6 bases and at J to 7 bases, leaving 9 bases not matched to a gene. The CDR3 covers 14 residues. Germline V gives CDR1 SNHLY, CDR2 FYNNEI. The CDR3 DNA, read in part, is TGTGCCAGCAGATTGAGACAGGGATGGAATGAG. This codes for CASRLRQGWNE. The full CDR3 reads CASRLRQGWNEQFF.

This clone has at least ten counts. The CDR3 is cut off 3 residues early in the read; its end comes from the germline J gene. The chain recombines TRBV7-9 with TRBJ2-7; 7 bases are a match to TRBD2. The V gene's germline CDR1 is SEHNR and CDR2 FQNEAQ (reference sequence). CDR3 size: 14 residues. V gave up 3 bases and J gave up 1 base; unmatched junction bases: 3. The CDR3 bases that were read are TGTGCCAGCAGCTTCGGGGGGTCGTCCTACGAG. The encoded protein is CASSFGGSSYE. The complete CDR3 sequence is CASSFGGSSYEQYF.

This clone was seen a handful of times. Sequencing ends 3 residues short of the CDR3 end; the germline J gene provides the rest. The rearrangement uses TRBV2 and TRBJ2-3; 9 positions agree with TRBD2. Germline V lookup: CDR1 SNHLY, CDR2 FYNNEI. This CDR3 is 15 amino acids long. V gave up 1 base and J gave up 2 bases; unmatched junction bases: 1. This CDR3 reads CASSEGGRATDTQYF. The sequenced CDR3 bases are TGTGCCAGCAGTGAAGGCGGGAGGGCCACAGATACG.

There are a few counts of this clone. The CDR3 sequence is CASSEAFGGPQHF. Incomplete CDR3 DNA: TGTGCCAGCAGTGAAGCGTTCGGGGGGCCC. The chain employs TRBV2 and TRBJ1-5, with D possibly TRBD1 on 5 matching bases. The read halts 3 residues ahead of the CDR3 end, with the missing end drawn from the germline J gene. Germline CDR1 reads SNHLY; CDR2 reads FYNNEI. V gave up 0 bases and J gave up 9 bases, with 9 bases separating them. The CDR3 extends over 13 amino acids. The variable domain in full, with the rest retrieved from reference TRBV2 and TRBJ1-5, is EPEVTQTPSHQVTQMGQEVILRCVPISNHLYFYWYRQILGQKVEFLVSFYNNEISEKSEIFDDQFSVERPDGSNFTLKIRSTKLEDSAMYFCASSEAFGGPQHFGDGTRLSIL.

The sample holds many counts of this clone. The CDR3: CASSLQGATNEKLFF. The sequenced CDR3 bases are TGTGCCAGCAGCTTGCAGGGGGCCACTAATGAAAAA. The chain joins TRBV7-9 to TRBJ1-4; 8 nucleotides line up with TRBD1. Read coverage stops 3 residues before the CDR3 terminus; the germline J gene supplies the remainder. This CDR3 is 15 amino acids long. V dropped 3 bases and J dropped 2; count of bases not matched to a gene: 2. Germline CDR1 reads SEHNR; CDR2 reads FQNEAQ (reference sequence).

This clone was recorded many times. Coverage ceases 3 residues before the CDR3 finishes, and the germline J gene fills in the end. The chain carries TRBV6-1 and TRBJ2-4, with TRBD1 matching over 7 bases. J was trimmed by 6 bases and V by 3 bases; bases with no gene match: 5. The CDR3 consists of 14 residues. Germline V gene sequence: CDR1 MNHNS, CDR2 SASEGT. The CDR3 reads CASSDRGGRNIQYF. The sequenced part of the CDR3 DNA is TGTGCCAGCAGTGATAGAGGGGGCAGAAACATT.

This clone was observed many times. CDR3 region: CASSLTGGARETQYF. CDR3 bases read: TGTGCCAGCAGCTTAACGGGCGGGGCGCGAGAGACC. The chain couples TRBV7-3 to TRBJ2-5, with D perhaps matching TRBD2 (6 bases). The CDR3 end is not reached by the read, which stops 3 residues before it; the germline J gene fills it in. This CDR3 is 15 amino acids long. The germline gives CDR1 SGHTA, CDR2 FQGTGA. Trimming shortened V by 0 bases and J by 4 bases, and 12 bases separated the two germline ends.

This clone was seen many times. The DNA ends 3 residues before the CDR3 does, and the rest of the CDR3 is filled in from the germline J gene. The gene calls are TRBV29-1 and TRBJ2-5, with a possible D match to TRBD1 (5 bases). CDR1 is SQVTM, CDR2 ANQGSEA, per germline. Trimming left V 2 bases short and J 2 bases short, with 6 bases between. This CDR3 contains 12 residues. CDR3 residues: CSVERQQETQYF. CDR3 bases read: TGCAGCGTTGAAAGACAGCAAGAGACC.

At least ten counts were recorded for this clone. The sequenced fragment ends 3 residues before the CDR3 boundary, so the rest is inferred from the germline J gene. The rearrangement links TRBV5-1 to TRBJ2-3, with 7 bases that match TRBD1. With V trimmed by 1 base and J by 2 bases, 7 bases remained unmatched. Germline V CDR1 and CDR2: SGHRS, YFSETQ. This CDR3 contains 16 residues. Here the CDR3 reads CASSLSVTGSTDTQYF. The covered CDR3 bases are TGCGCCAGCAGCTTGTCAGTGACAGGGTCCACAGATACG.

In its sample, this clone was seen a few times. The read terminates 3 residues ahead of where the CDR3 ends, so the germline J gene completes it. V and J are TRBV5-6 and TRBJ2-3; TRBD2 agrees at 8 bases. The CDR3 totals 15 residues. The V gene's germline CDR1 is SGHDT and CDR2 YYEEEE. Trimming removed 2 bases from V and 0 bases from J; junction bases left unmatched: 2. The DNA read from the CDR3 is TGTGCCAGCAGCTTAGCGGGAGCTAGCACAGATACG. Translating it yields CASSLAGASTDT. Given in full, the CDR3 is CASSLAGASTDTQYF.

This clone was recorded at least ten times. The read falls 3 residues short of the CDR3 end, and the missing part is taken from the germline J gene. The V call is TRBV2, the J call TRBJ1-1; tentatively, D is TRBD1 (6 bases). CDR3 length: 15 residues. V lost 6 bases to trimming and J lost 1 base, with 15 bases between them. Per germline, CDR1 SNHLY and CDR2 FYNNEI. CDR3 DNA (partial): TGTGCCAGCAGCCTCAAACAGGGTTGGAACACTGAA. Translation gives CASSLKQGWNTE. The full CDR3 is CASSLKQGWNTEAFF.

With regard to this clone: Read data end 3 residues before the CDR3 end; the end is taken from the germline J gene. This chain connects TRBV2 to TRBJ2-7, with 11 bases fitting TRBD1. This CDR3 contains 16 residues. V lost 5 bases and J lost 3; bases outside the gene matches: 9. Germline assignment: CDR1 SNHLY and CDR2 FYNNEI. The part of the CDR3 DNA that was read is TGTGCCAGCAGTCTTAGGATGGGGACAGGGGGCTACGAG. It is translated as CASSLRMGTGGYE. The whole CDR3 protein is CASSLRMGTGGYEQYF.

The sample holds many counts of this clone. The read terminates 3 residues ahead of where the CDR3 ends, so the germline J gene completes it. V is TRBV5-1 and J is TRBJ2-3; maybe TRBD2 (5 bases). Trimming stripped 0 bases from V and 1 base from J, with 6 bases between. The CDR3 totals 14 residues. Looked up from germline, CDR1 is SGHRS and CDR2 is YFSETQ. Here the CDR3 reads CASSLDSGTDTQYF. CDR3 bases read: TGCGCCAGCAGCTTGGATAGCGGCACAGATACG.

About this clone itself: An end of the junction differs from the germline gene, which may be a read error. The DNA ends 3 residues before the CDR3 does, and the rest of the CDR3 is filled in from the germline J gene. The gene calls are TRBV30 and TRBJ1-2; D call uncertain. The CDR3 loop spans 13 amino acids. Germline V lookup: CDR1 GTSNPN, CDR2 SVGIG (reference sequence). Partial CDR3 DNA: TGTGCATGGATCGGCCGGGGTAACCATGGC. It translates to CAWIGRGNHG. The whole CDR3 sequence is CAWIGRGNHGYTF.

In this sample, this clone turned up many times. The sequenced part of the CDR3 DNA is TGTGCCAGCAGCTTAGGAGCGGGACGCACAGATACG. It yields the protein CASSLGAGRTDT. The whole CDR3 protein is CASSLGAGRTDTQYF. V is TRBV7-9 and J is TRBJ2-3; 7 bases line up with TRBD2. Read coverage stops 3 residues before the CDR3 terminus; the germline J gene supplies the remainder. This CDR3 region has 15 residues. Germline CDR1 is SEHNR and CDR2 is FQNEAQ (reference sequence). The ends lost 1 base at V and 1 base at J; junction bases unmatched: 2.

This clone was counted between two and nine times. Incomplete CDR3 DNA: TGCAGTGCTAGAGCGGTCGGGGGGAACTCCTACGAG. It translates to CSARAVGGNSYE. The full CDR3 reads CSARAVGGNSYEQYF. This rearrangement joins TRBV20-1 to TRBJ2-7, with 7 bases identical to TRBD2. The read terminates 3 residues ahead of where the CDR3 ends, so the germline J gene completes it. Per germline, CDR1 DFQATT and CDR2 SNEGSKA (reference sequence). V shed 1 base and J 0 bases; nucleotides not matched to a gene: 6. The length of the CDR3 is 15 residues.

This clone came up a few times. One base away lies a much larger clone, so this may be a sequencing read error. The read gets to within 3 residues of the CDR3 end, and the germline J gene fills in the rest. The rearrangement joins TRBV7-3 to TRBJ2-1; D perhaps matches TRBD2 (6 bases). Germline V gene sequence: CDR1 SGHTA, CDR2 FQGTGA. The CDR3 runs 13 residues. The CDR3 loop is CSSSFGTWNEQFF. The sequenced part of the CDR3 DNA is TGTTCCAGCAGCTTCGGGACTTGGAATGAG.

With regard to this clone: Sequencing ends 3 residues short of the CDR3 end; the germline J gene provides the rest. The J gene is TRBJ1-4, the V gene TRBV7-6, with 8 bases aligning to TRBD1. CDR1 SGHVS and CDR2 FNYEAQ come from the germline V gene. This CDR3 is 16 amino acids long. J was trimmed by 7 bases and V by 1 base; bases with no gene match: 8. The CDR3 DNA, read in part, is TGTGCCAGCAGCTTAGGCTCAGGGGGCTTCGGTGAAAAA. Its translation is CASSLGSGGFGEK. The CDR3 in its entirety is CASSLGSGGFGEKLFF.

This clone was picked up many times. Coverage ceases 3 residues before the CDR3 finishes, and the germline J gene fills in the end. The chain links TRBV20-1 to TRBJ2-3; 11 bases align to TRBD2. V was clipped by 5 bases and J by 2 bases; unmatched bases: 9. The germline CDR1 and CDR2 sequences are DFQATT and SNEGSKA (reference sequence). The CDR3 has 16 residues. CDR3 protein: CSAGPATSGITDTQYF. The CDR3 bases that were read are TGCAGTGCTGGACCCGCGACTAGCGGGATCACAGATACG.